This TCR beta chain was identified in a study of blood T cell repertoires in COVID-19. Looking at the study overall: Acute and convalescent COVID-19 samples came from the United States, Italy and Spain. T cells, B-cell-depleted T cells, or PBMCs supplied cDNA or gDNA.

Methods used by the authors: For nucleated cells, counts were estimated from reference gene primer amplification. TCRdb's table, derived via immunoSEQ multiplex PCR, lists solely in-frame clones and lacks some. V and J calls and clone size follow that table, whereas D and trimming were derived from the DNA. The top ten clones hold 9% to 15% of a sample with about 240,000 clones, 86% of them seen once. A word on this clone: This same CDR3 is encoded by further DNA sequences in the sample.

This sequence was found in a man at least 80 years old with acute or convalescent COVID-19. Input material: peripheral blood.

CDR3 sequence (DNA): TGTGCCAGCAGTACTCCAAGCACAGATACGCAGTATTTT. Its translation is CASSTPSTDTQYF. The V gene is TRBV6-5, the J gene TRBJ2-3; D call uncertain. CDR3 length: 13 residues. Trimming cost V 5 bases and J 0 bases, with 6 bases left between them. Germline-derived CDR1 and CDR2 are MNHEY and SVGAGI.